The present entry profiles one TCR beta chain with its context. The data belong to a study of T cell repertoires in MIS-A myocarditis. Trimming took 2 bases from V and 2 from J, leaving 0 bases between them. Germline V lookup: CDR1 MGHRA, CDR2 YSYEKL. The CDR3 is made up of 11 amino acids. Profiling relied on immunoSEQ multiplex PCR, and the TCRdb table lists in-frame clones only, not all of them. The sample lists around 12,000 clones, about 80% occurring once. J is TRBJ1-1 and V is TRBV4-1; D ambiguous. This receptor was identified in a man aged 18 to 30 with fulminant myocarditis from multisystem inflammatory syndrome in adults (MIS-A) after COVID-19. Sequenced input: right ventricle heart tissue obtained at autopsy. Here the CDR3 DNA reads TGCGCCAGCAGCCAAAACACTGAAGCTTTCTTT. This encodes CASSQNTEAFF.